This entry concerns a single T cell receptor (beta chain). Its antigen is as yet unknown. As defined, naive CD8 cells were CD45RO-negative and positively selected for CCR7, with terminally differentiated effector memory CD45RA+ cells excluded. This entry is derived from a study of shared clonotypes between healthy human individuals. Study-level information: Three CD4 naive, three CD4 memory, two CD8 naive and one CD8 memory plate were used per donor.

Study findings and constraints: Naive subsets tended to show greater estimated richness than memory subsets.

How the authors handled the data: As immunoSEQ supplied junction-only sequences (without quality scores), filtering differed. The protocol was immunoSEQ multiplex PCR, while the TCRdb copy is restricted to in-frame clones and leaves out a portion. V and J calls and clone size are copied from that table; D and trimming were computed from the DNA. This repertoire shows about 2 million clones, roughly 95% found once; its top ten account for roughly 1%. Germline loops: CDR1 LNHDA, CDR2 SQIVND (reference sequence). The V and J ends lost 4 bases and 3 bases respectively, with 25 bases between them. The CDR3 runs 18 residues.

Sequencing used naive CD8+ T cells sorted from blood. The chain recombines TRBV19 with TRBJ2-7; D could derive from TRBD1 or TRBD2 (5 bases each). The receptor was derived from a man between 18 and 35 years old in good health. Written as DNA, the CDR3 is TGTGCCAGTAGTAGCCCCCGGGACCAATCACATCTGGGCTACGAGCAGTACTTC. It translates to CASSSPRDQSHLGYEQYF.